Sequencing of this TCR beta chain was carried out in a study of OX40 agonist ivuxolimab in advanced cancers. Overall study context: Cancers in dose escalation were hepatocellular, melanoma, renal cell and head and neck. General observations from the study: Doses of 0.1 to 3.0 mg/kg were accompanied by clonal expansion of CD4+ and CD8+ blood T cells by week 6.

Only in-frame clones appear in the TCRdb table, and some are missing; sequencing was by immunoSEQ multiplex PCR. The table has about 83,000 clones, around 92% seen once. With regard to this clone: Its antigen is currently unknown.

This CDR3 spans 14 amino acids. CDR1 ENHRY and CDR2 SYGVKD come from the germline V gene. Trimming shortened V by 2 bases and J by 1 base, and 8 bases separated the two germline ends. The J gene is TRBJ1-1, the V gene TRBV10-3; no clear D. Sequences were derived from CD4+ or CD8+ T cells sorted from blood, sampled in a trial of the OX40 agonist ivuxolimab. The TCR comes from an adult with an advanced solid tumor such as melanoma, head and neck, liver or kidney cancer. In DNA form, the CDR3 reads TGTGCCATCAGTGAGGGCATCCAGAACACTGAAGCTTTCTTT. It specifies CAISEGIQNTEAFF.